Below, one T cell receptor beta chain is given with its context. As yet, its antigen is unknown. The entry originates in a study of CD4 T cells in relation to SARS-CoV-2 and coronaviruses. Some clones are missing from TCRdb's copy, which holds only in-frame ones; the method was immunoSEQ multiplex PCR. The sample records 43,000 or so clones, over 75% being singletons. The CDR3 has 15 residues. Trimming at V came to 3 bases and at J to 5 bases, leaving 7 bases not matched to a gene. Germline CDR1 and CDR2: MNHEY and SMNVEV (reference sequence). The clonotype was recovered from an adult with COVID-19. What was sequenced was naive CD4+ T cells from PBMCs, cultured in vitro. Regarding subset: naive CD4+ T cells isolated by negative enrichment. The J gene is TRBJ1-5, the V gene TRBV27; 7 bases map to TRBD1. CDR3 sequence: CASSLSGGWHQPQHF. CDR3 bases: TGTGCCAGCAGTTTGTCAGGGGGATGGCATCAGCCCCAGCATTTT.